The clone carrying this TCR beta chain showed up many times. Its antigen remains unidentified. Via MiXCR, TCRdb re-called the 5' RACE reads, giving one row per CDR3 protein. There are 30,000 to 45,000 distinct CDR3 sequences in the sample; 2.5% to 3.5% occur only once, and about 3% lies in the top ten. This sample is part of a study of CD8 T cells in ankylosing spondylitis. Findings and limits, study-wide: Before this, some motif variants had been reported in reactive arthritis synovial fluid and blood. Fewer than ten highly homologous variants made up a TCR beta motif that seemed to typify ankylosing spondylitis blood. The study looked at matched synovial fluid samples from ankylosing spondylitis patients. Disease-linked clones were reported to be significantly enriched there.

This CDR3 is 14 amino acids long. V was clipped by 3 bases and J by 5 bases, with 14 bases between them. CDR1 is SGDLS, CDR2 YYNGEE, per germline. V gene TRBV9 combines with J gene TRBJ2-5; weak D call: TRBD2 (6 bases). This TCR was sampled from a male donor with ankylosing spondylitis or in good health (not recorded which). Sequencing input: blood, either unsorted or a sorted T cell fraction (not recorded which). The CDR3 spells CASSEGGVRETQYF. The CDR3 nucleotides read TGTGCCAGCAGCGAAGGCGGGGTTCGGGAGACCCAGTACTTC.